This T cell receptor beta chain was found in a study of T-cell memory formation after mild COVID-19. As for the study in general: Most TCR clusters belonged to a single donor.

CDR3 size: 18 residues. Looked up from germline, CDR1 is SGHRS and CDR2 is YFSETQ. Losses at the gene ends were 0 bases for V and 2 bases for J; bases not matched to a gene: 10. TCRdb fed the 5' RACE reads into MiXCR, producing one record per CDR3 protein. Among around 110,000 distinct CDR3 sequences listed, around 12% were seen once. Sequenced input: PBMCs or a T cell subset sorted from them (not recorded which). This chain joins TRBV5-1 and TRBJ2-1, with 8 bases lining up with TRBD1. The sequence came from an adult woman who had mild COVID-19 (a few samples of this study predate the infection). Cell type and time point are not known. The CDR3, as DNA: TGCGCCAGCAGCTTGGCCTACAGGGGGAGGAGGCCCTACAATGAGCAGTTCTTC. Its translation is CASSLAYRGRRPYNEQFF.